Described below is a single T cell receptor beta chain sequence and its context. Measured with immunoSEQ multiplex PCR; TCRdb has only the in-frame clones, and not every one. The sample consists of approximately 180,000 clones, around 80% of them appearing once. The source of the sample is a study of blood T cell repertoires in COVID-19. J lost 4 bases, V lost 4 bases, and 4 bases had no gene match. CDR1 and CDR2 from the germline V gene are SGHRS and YFSETQ. CDR3 length: 14 residues. This rearrangement joins TRBV5-1 to TRBJ1-4, with 7 bases lining up with TRBD1. Sequencing was carried out using PBMCs or T cells enriched from blood (not recorded which). The TCR was taken from a man aged 45 to 65 who had recovered from COVID-19. The CDR3 is CASSQGGGNEKLFF. CDR3 coding DNA: TGCGCCAGCAGCCAAGGGGGCGGTAATGAAAAACTGTTTTTT.